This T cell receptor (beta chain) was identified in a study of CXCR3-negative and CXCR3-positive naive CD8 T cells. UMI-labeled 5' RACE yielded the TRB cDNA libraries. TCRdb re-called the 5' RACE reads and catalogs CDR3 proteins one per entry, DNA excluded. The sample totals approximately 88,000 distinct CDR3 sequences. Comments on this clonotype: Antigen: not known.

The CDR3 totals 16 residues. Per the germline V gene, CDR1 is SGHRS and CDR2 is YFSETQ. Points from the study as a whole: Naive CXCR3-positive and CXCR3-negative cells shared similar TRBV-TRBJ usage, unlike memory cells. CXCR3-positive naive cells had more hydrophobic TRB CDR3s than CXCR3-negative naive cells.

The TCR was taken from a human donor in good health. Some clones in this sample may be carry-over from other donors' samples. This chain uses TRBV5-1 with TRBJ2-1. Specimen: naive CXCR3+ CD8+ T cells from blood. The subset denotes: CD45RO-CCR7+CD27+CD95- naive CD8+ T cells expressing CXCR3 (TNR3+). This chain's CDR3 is CASSWGRSLSYNEQFF.